This T cell receptor beta chain was profiled in a study of CD8 T cells in Susac syndrome. The CDR3 loop spans 13 amino acids. V shed 6 bases, J shed 4 bases, and the junction held 6 bases outside the gene matches. The V gene's germline CDR1 is DFQATT and CDR2 SNEGSKA (reference sequence). Random-hexamer reverse transcription was applied to about 0.5 to 1 ug RNA. TCRdb passed the immunoSEQ multiplex PCR reads through MiXCR, listing each CDR3 protein once. The sample consists of about 240,000 distinct CDR3 sequences, 90% to 96% of them appearing once. The source of this sequence is a human donor with Susac syndrome. The chain uses TRBV20-1 and TRBJ1-5; TRBD1 agrees at 7 bases. The sample comprised CD4+ T cells from PBMCs. CDR3 loop: CSAGGTANQPQHF. In DNA form, the CDR3 reads TGCAGTGCCGGGGGGACAGCTAATCAGCCCCAGCATTTT.